This passage covers 10 T cell receptor beta chains from one sample sequenced in a study of T cells after yellow fever vaccination. TCRdb reprocessed the 5' RACE reads via MiXCR and lists one record per CDR3 protein. The sample shows some 250,000 distinct CDR3 sequences, 3.6% of them seen only once. The sample was PBMCs, taken 15 days after the yellow fever booster vaccination. Receptors were obtained from a man aged 18 to 35 who received the YFV17D yellow fever vaccine.

At least ten counts were recorded for this clonotype. The chain carries TRBV7-2 and TRBJ1-3, with D uncertain. The CDR3 runs 14 residues. The V end was cut by 7 bases, the J end by 2 bases, with 12 bases between. In germline, CDR1 is SGHTA, CDR2 FQGNSA. CDR3 nucleotides: TGTGCCAGCACGCTCAATCAGGCTGGAAACACCATATATTTT. This codes for CASTLNQAGNTIYF.

This clonotype has at least ten counts. The V gene is TRBV11-1, the J gene TRBJ1-5; D is perhaps TRBD1 (6 bases). This CDR3 comprises 14 residues. Trimming left V 5 bases short and J 4 bases short, with 12 bases between. Per the germline V gene, CDR1 is SGHAT and CDR2 is FQDESV (reference sequence). The CDR3 loop reads CASSPGTQNQPQHF. The CDR3 region has the DNA TGTGCCAGCAGCCCCGGGACACAAAATCAGCCCCAGCATTTT.

This clonotype was recorded many times. V is TRBV20-1 and J is TRBJ2-3, with a possible D match to TRBD2 (5 bases). The CDR3 covers 16 residues. Per the germline V gene, CDR1 is DFQATT and CDR2 is SNEGSKA (reference sequence). Trimming removed 6 bases from V and 3 bases from J, with 22 bases in between. The CDR3 DNA reads as TGCAGTGCCCCACGGAGGAAAAGTGGGTTGACAGATACGCAGTATTTT. This translates into CSAPRRKSGLTDTQYF.

This clonotype was picked up many times. This sequence joins TRBV12-5 and TRBJ1-1; 7 bases are shared with TRBD1. The CDR3 covers 15 residues. V shed 5 bases and J 2 bases; nucleotides not matched to a gene: 8. Germline CDR1 LGHNT, CDR2 FRNRAP. CDR3: CASGPAGTVNTEAFF. The CDR3 coding sequence is TGTGCTAGTGGTCCCGCCGGGACAGTCAACACTGAAGCTTTCTTT.

This clonotype was seen ten or more times. The chain recombines TRBV2 with TRBJ2-5, with TRBD2 matching 8 bases. The CDR3 covers 16 residues. Per germline, CDR1 SNHLY and CDR2 FYNNEI. J gave up 7 bases and V 6 bases, and 16 bases lay outside the gene matches. This CDR3 reads CASSPHPGSGVGTQYF. In DNA form, the CDR3 reads TGTGCCAGCAGCCCTCACCCAGGTAGCGGGGTCGGGACCCAGTACTTC.

This clonotype turned up a few times. This chain joins TRBV28 and TRBJ2-2; tentatively, D is TRBD1 (5 bases). The CDR3 consists of 13 residues. Germline values: CDR1 MDHEN, CDR2 SYDVKM. The V end lost 7 bases, the J end lost 7 bases, and 13 bases lay between the germline ends. The CDR3 DNA sequence: TGTGCCAGCATTGAAGGGGCGGTCGGGGAGCTGTTTTTT. As protein: CASIEGAVGELFF.

This clonotype was observed many times. The V gene is TRBV11-2, the J gene TRBJ2-5, with 7 bases aligning to TRBD1. J was trimmed by 4 bases and V by 4 bases; bases with no gene match: 15. Germline assignment: CDR1 SGHAT and CDR2 FQNNGV. The CDR3 has 17 residues. CDR3: CASSSVPTGWGLETQYF. CDR3 DNA sequence: TGTGCCAGCAGCTCCGTCCCGACAGGGTGGGGATTAGAGACCCAGTACTTC.

Many counts were recorded for this clonotype. The chain uses TRBV5-1 and TRBJ1-4; a weak D match, TRBD1 (6 bases). With 4 bases removed from V and 5 bases from J, the gap between germline ends came to 12 bases. The length of the CDR3 is 14 residues. Germline loops: CDR1 SGHRS, CDR2 YFSETQ. Here the CDR3 reads CASSQGGPNEKLFF. The CDR3 DNA reads TGCGCCAGCAGCCAAGGGGGTCCGAATGAAAAACTGTTTTTT. Full variable domain (rest looked up from reference TRBV5-1 and TRBJ1-4): KAGVTQTPRYLIKTRGQQVTLSCSPISGHRSVSWYQQTPGQGLQFLFEYFSETQRNKGNFPGRFSGRQFSNSRSEMNVSTLELGDSALYLCASSQGGPNEKLFFGSGTQLSVL.

This clonotype came up many times. The chain recombines TRBV7-9 with TRBJ2-7; a possible D gene is TRBD1 (5 bases). Trimming took 5 bases from V and 6 from J, leaving 17 bases between them. Germline V gene data show CDR1 as SEHNR and CDR2 as FQNEAQ (reference sequence). The CDR3 extends over 14 amino acids. The CDR3 sequence is CASSLLPDSFEQYF. The CDR3 DNA is TGTGCCAGCAGCCTACTTCCTGACAGCTTCGAGCAGTACTTC.

The table lists this clonotype with a few counts. The CDR3 region is CASSFVTPYGYTF. CDR3 nucleotides: TGTGCCAGCAGTTTTGTCACCCCCTATGGCTACACCTTC. The chain has TRBV28 and TRBJ1-2; D gene unclear. Trimming took 3 bases from V and 4 from J, leaving 9 bases between them. Germline lookup yields CDR1 MDHEN and CDR2 SYDVKM. CDR3 length equals 13 residues.